This is a list of T cell receptor beta chains from one sample in a study of PD-1 blockade in classical Hodgkin lymphoma. Assay: immunoSEQ multiplex PCR; the TCRdb copy retains only in-frame clones and omits some. The sample contains approximately 60,000 clones, 90% of which appear only once. The starting material was peripheral blood mononuclear cells (PBMCs), obtained at baseline. These receptors all stem from a human donor with classical Hodgkin lymphoma. Each CDR3 is given with its conserved first and last residue. The order of the fields is clone size, D gene, J gene, V gene, CDR3 protein, CDR3 DNA. A D gene is named only where the DNA matches it firmly. Some rows have no size entry. The others give once, few or many, or a class for an expanded clone.

>medium-sized|NA|TRBJ2-3|TRBV2
CASRWAREDTQYF
TGTGCCAGCAGGTGGGCCAGGGAAGATACGCAGTATTTT
>NA|NA|TRBJ1-1|TRBV15
CATSREGRNTEAFF
TGTGCCACCAGCAGAGAGGGCAGGAACACTGAAGCTTTCTTT
>NA|NA|TRBJ2-5|TRBV5-6
CASSLDPAGETQYF
TGTGCCAGCAGCTTGGACCCCGCAGGAGAGACCCAGTACTTC
>NA|NA|TRBJ2-1|TRBV5-1
CASSRDNTNEQFF
TGCGCCAGCAGTAGGGACAACACCAATGAGCAGTTCTTC
>NA|TRBD1|TRBJ1-4|TRBV11-2
CASSLGQGAHEKLFF
TGTGCCAGCAGCTTAGGGCAGGGGGCGCATGAAAAACTGTTTTTT
>once|NA|TRBJ2-2|TRBV19
CASRDGRNTGELFF
TGTGCCAGTAGAGACGGGAGGAACACCGGGGAGCTGTTTTTT
>NA|TRBD2|TRBJ2-7|TRBV7-2
CASSLAGLAGGPYEQYF
TGTGCCAGCAGCTTAGCAGGGCTAGCGGGAGGACCCTACGAGCAGTACTTC
>NA|NA|TRBJ2-3|TRBV28
CASSFPPPTADTQYF
TGTGCCAGCAGTTTCCCCCCCCCTACCGCAGATACGCAGTATTTT
>NA|NA|TRBJ2-2|TRBV5-8
CASRVITENTGELFF
TGTGCCAGCAGAGTGATTACTGAGAACACCGGGGAGCTGTTTTTT
>few|TRBD1|TRBJ1-1|TRBV10-1
CASSESTGDTEAFF
TGCGCCAGCAGTGAGTCAACAGGGGACACTGAAGCTTTCTTT
>NA|NA|TRBJ2-1|TRBV10-3
CAISDSTGYNEQFF
TGTGCCATCAGTGACTCTACTGGTTACAATGAGCAGTTCTTC
>NA|NA|TRBJ1-2|TRBV7-9
CASRPGGSDSYGYTF
TGTGCCAGCAGGCCCGGGGGCTCCGATAGCTATGGCTACACCTTC
>NA|NA|TRBJ1-2|TRBV29-1
CSVVGEHYLTYGYTF
TGCAGCGTTGTCGGGGAGCATTACTTAACCTATGGCTACACCTTC
>NA|NA|TRBJ1-6|TRBV19
CASSIGGSPLHF
TGTGCCAGTAGTATAGGTGGTTCACCCCTCCACTTT
>once|NA|TRBJ2-3|TRBV29-1
CSVEEEIDTQYF
TGCAGCGTTGAAGAAGAGATAGATACGCAGTATTTT
>once|NA|TRBJ1-5|TRBV2
CASTFWGPGNQPQHF
TGTGCCAGCACTTTCTGGGGGCCCGGCAATCAGCCCCAGCATTTT
>NA|NA|TRBJ2-3|TRBV15
CATSVGRQTFTQYF
TGTGCCACCAGCGTTGGCAGGCAAACGTTTACGCAGTATTTT
>NA|TRBD2|TRBJ2-5|TRBV6-1
CASTPGGAETQYF
TGTGCCAGCACCCCCGGGGGGGCAGAGACCCAGTACTTC
>NA|NA|TRBJ2-2|TRBV28
CASSLMGSPDTGELFF
TGTGCCAGCAGTTTAATGGGCTCTCCCGACACCGGGGAGCTGTTTTTT
>NA|TRBD1|TRBJ1-1|TRBV2
CASSRDRVWDTEAFF
TGTGCCAGCTCCCGGGACAGGGTATGGGACACTGAAGCTTTCTTT
>NA|NA|TRBJ2-7|TRBV5-5
CASSWTTSYEQYF
TGTGCCAGCAGCTGGACTACTTCCTACGAGCAGTACTTC
>NA|NA|TRBJ1-6|TRBV6-5
CASSRIRDGNSPLHF
TGTGCCAGCAGTAGAATCCGGGACGGTAATTCACCCCTCCACTTT
>NA|NA|TRBJ2-2|TRBV4-1
CASSSWEVDTGELFF
TGCGCCAGCAGCTCTTGGGAGGTAGACACCGGGGAGCTGTTTTTT
>NA|NA|TRBJ1-1|TRBV6-1
CASSVWGRDTEAFF
TGTGCCAGCAGTGTTTGGGGACGGGACACTGAAGCTTTCTTT
>NA|TRBD1|TRBJ1-4|TRBV28
CASSFQGQGSEKLFF
TGTGCCAGCAGTTTTCAGGGACAGGGAAGCGAAAAACTGTTTTTT
>medium-sized|TRBD1|TRBJ1-1|TRBV5-1
CASSLETGVADTEAFF
TGCGCCAGCAGCTTGGAGACAGGGGTAGCGGACACTGAAGCTTTCTTT
>NA|NA|TRBJ2-2|TRBV18
CASSPRVAEGSGELFF
TGTGCCAGCTCACCACGGGTCGCGGAGGGATCCGGGGAGCTGTTTTTT
>NA|TRBD2|TRBJ2-7|TRBV19
CASSLGLAVYEQYF
TGTGCCAGTAGTCTAGGCCTAGCGGTCTACGAGCAGTACTTC
>NA|TRBD1|TRBJ2-5|TRBV23-1
CASSQGTGKETQYF
TGCGCCAGCAGTCAAGGGACAGGGAAAGAGACCCAGTACTTC
>NA|TRBD2|TRBJ2-5|TRBV5-4
CASSFGLAGAMGETQYF
TGTGCCAGCAGTTTCGGACTAGCGGGGGCGATGGGGGAGACCCAGTACTTC
>NA|NA|TRBJ2-1|TRBV6-1
CASSKDPEDEQFF
TGTGCCAGCAGTAAGGACCCTGAGGATGAGCAGTTCTTC
>NA|NA|TRBJ2-7|TRBV2
CASSESAGQVVYEQYF
TGTGCCAGCAGTGAATCTGCGGGACAAGTTGTTTACGAGCAGTACTTC